The 19 T cell receptor beta chains listed next were all sequenced from one sample in a study of Ad26.COV2.S vaccination and SARS-CoV-2 variants. Treatment here: around 19 received Ad26.COV2.S at low or high dose, single or two shots; five or six received placebo; per-sample allocation not given. After the first vaccine or placebo injection, samples were drawn on day 63. TCRdb's table, derived via immunoSEQ multiplex PCR, lists solely in-frame clones and lacks some. This sample has 300,000 to 350,000 clones; under 90% occur once, and the top ten carry 4.5% to 7%. The specimen comprised peripheral blood, sampled in a trial of Ad26.COV2.S vaccine versus placebo. Receptor source: a person between 18 and 65 years old who received the Ad26.COV2.S COVID-19 vaccine or a placebo.

V is TRBV6-2 or TRBV6-3 and J is TRBJ1-5; possible D gene TRBD1, 6 bases. Germline V gene data show CDR1 as MNHEY and CDR2 as SVGEGT. Trimming shortened V by 6 bases and J by 4 bases, and 10 bases separated the two germline ends. This CDR3 comprises 13 residues. The chain's CDR3 is CASSLQGNQPQHF. The CDR3 DNA sequence: TGTGCCAGCAGCCTACAGGGTAATCAGCCCCAGCATTTT.

The chain uses TRBV10-3 and TRBJ2-7; D perhaps matches TRBD2 (5 bases). V was pared by 3 bases and J by 6 bases, with 6 bases between. This CDR3 has 11 residues. The germline CDR1 and CDR2 sequences are ENHRY and SYGVKD. CDR3 DNA: TGTGCCATCAGTGACGGAGGCGAGCAGTACGTC. This gives the protein CAISDGGEQYV.

The chain employs TRBV5-5 and TRBJ2-3; TRBD2 matches at 9 bases. J was trimmed by 0 bases and V by 4 bases; bases with no gene match: 15. The CDR3 has 19 amino acids. The germline CDR1 and CDR2 sequences are SGHKS and YYEKEE (reference sequence). As DNA, the CDR3 is TGTGCCAGCAGCGGCCCAGGCGGGAGGGGGTTCCTCAGCACAGATACGCAGTATTTT. Translating it yields CASSGPGGRGFLSTDTQYF.

This chain uses TRBV19 with TRBJ1-2, with 8 bases fitting TRBD1. The CDR3 totals 11 residues. Unmatched junction bases numbered 1, after V lost 6 bases and J lost 7 bases. Germline V gives CDR1 LNHDA, CDR2 SQIVND (reference sequence). DNA of the CDR3: TGTGCCAGTAGGACAGGGGTTGGCTACACCTTC. Protein sequence: CASRTGVGYTF.

The chain uses TRBV29-1 and TRBJ2-6, with TRBD1 matching over 8 bases. Trimming at V came to 3 bases and at J to 0 bases, leaving 1 base not matched to a gene. Germline V gives CDR1 SQVTM, CDR2 ANQGSEA. This CDR3 has 15 residues. For the CDR3, the DNA is TGCAGCGTTGACACAGGGGGCTCTGGGGCCAACGTCCTGACTTTC. Its translation is CSVDTGGSGANVLTF.

V gene TRBV5-1 combines with J gene TRBJ2-7; D might be TRBD1 or TRBD2, each matching 6 bases. Germline V gene lookup returns CDR1 SGHRS and CDR2 YFSETQ. The ends were cut back, 2 bases at V and 4 bases at J, with 7 bases in the middle. CDR3 length: 12 residues. CDR3 loop: CASSLGGYEQYF. The CDR3 coding sequence is TGCGCCAGCAGCTTAGGGGGGTACGAGCAGTACTTC.

The chain links TRBV6-6 to TRBJ2-3; D might be TRBD1 (6 bases). The V gene's germline CDR1 is MNHNY and CDR2 SVGAGI (reference sequence). The V end was cut by 4 bases, the J end by 2 bases, with 13 bases between. The CDR3 loop spans 15 amino acids. The CDR3 nucleotides read TGTGCCAGCAGTTCTCGACAGGCTAACACAGATACGCAGTATTTT. Its protein is CASSSRQANTDTQYF.

This clone has just one count. The chain employs TRBV27 and TRBJ1-2; D is undetermined. The CDR3 has 14 amino acids. The V and J ends lost 0 bases and 0 bases respectively, with 5 bases between them. Germline assignment: CDR1 MNHEY and CDR2 SMNVEV (reference sequence). The CDR3 DNA follows: TGTGCCAGCAGTTTATCGGGCGCTAACTATGGCTACACCTTC. Translation: CASSLSGANYGYTF.

V usage is TRBV18 and J usage is TRBJ2-7; the D gene is possibly TRBD2 (6 bases). The CDR3 is 12 residues long. Trimming stripped 6 bases from V and 6 bases from J, with 12 bases between. Germline V gene sequence: CDR1 KGHSH, CDR2 LQKENI. Here the CDR3 DNA reads TGTGCCAGCTCGATCCTCGGGGGCGAGCAGTACGTC. As protein: CASSILGGEQYV.

The V and J genes are TRBV2 and TRBJ1-3; D unresolved. There are 14 residues in the CDR3. Trimming removed 1 base from V and 0 bases from J, with 4 bases in between. The V gene's germline CDR1 is SNHLY and CDR2 FYNNEI. The CDR3 region is CASSEGDSGNTIYF. As DNA, the CDR3 is TGTGCCAGCAGTGAAGGGGACTCTGGAAACACCATATATTTT. The full variable domain, completed using reference TRBV2 and TRBJ1-3, is EPEVTQTPSHQVTQMGQEVILRCVPISNHLYFYWYRQILGQKVEFLVSFYNNEISEKSEIFDDQFSVERPDGSNFTLKIRSTKLEDSAMYFCASSEGDSGNTIYFGEGSWLTVV.

CDR3 in DNA: TGTGCCAGTAAGGAGGGTTTCGGGCAGCCCCAGCATTTT. Amino acids: CASKEGFGQPQHF. V usage is TRBV19 and J usage is TRBJ1-5; unclear D gene. Trimming left V 7 bases short and J 7 bases short, with 14 bases between. The CDR3 has 13 amino acids. CDR1 is LNHDA and CDR2 is SQIVND in the germline V gene (reference sequence).

The CDR3 nucleotides read TGTGCCAGCACCAACGGAGGCTATGGCTACACCTTC. Translating gives CASTNGGYGYTF. This rearrangement joins TRBV7-9 to TRBJ1-2; D remains unclear. The germline gives CDR1 SEHNR, CDR2 FQNEAQ (reference sequence). CDR3 length: 12 amino acids. Trimming stripped 7 bases from V and 4 bases from J, with 10 bases between.

The chain is built from TRBV2 and TRBJ1-1; 11 nucleotides align to TRBD1. The germline CDR1 and CDR2 sequences are SNHLY and FYNNEI. V shed 3 bases, J shed 5 bases, and the junction held 14 bases outside the gene matches. CDR3 length equals 18 residues. CDR3 DNA: TGTGCCAGCAGTGATCAGGCGACCGGACAGGGGGCAGGGACTGAAGCTTTCTTT. Amino acids: CASSDQATGQGAGTEAFF.

The chain employs TRBV6-6 and TRBJ1-1; D is ambiguous. Trimming took 6 bases from V and 2 from J, leaving 4 bases between them. CDR3 length: 11 residues. The germline gives CDR1 MNHNY, CDR2 SVGAGI (reference sequence). The DNA of the CDR3 is TGTGCCAGCAGCGACAACACTGAAGCTTTCTTT. This translates into CASSDNTEAFF.

This chain connects TRBV11-2 to TRBJ1-3; unclear D gene. Looked up from germline, CDR1 is SGHAT and CDR2 is FQNNGV. Trimming shortened V by 6 bases and J by 0 bases, and 9 bases separated the two germline ends. This CDR3 has 14 residues. The CDR3 protein is CASSSPGSGNTIYF. The CDR3 DNA is TGTGCCAGCAGTTCCCCGGGCTCTGGAAACACCATATATTTT.

The chain links TRBV7-9 to TRBJ2-1; 13 nucleotides agree with TRBD2. The CDR3 loop spans 17 amino acids. CDR1 is SEHNR, CDR2 FQNEAQ, per germline (reference sequence). With 4 bases clipped from V and 7 bases from J, the junction kept 10 bases outside the gene matches. The CDR3 loop is CASSSLLAGGPRNEQFF. CDR3 DNA: TGTGCCAGCAGCTCACTACTAGCGGGGGGGCCCAGGAATGAGCAGTTCTTC.

The rearrangement links TRBV7-8 to TRBJ1-2, with no clear D. CDR3 length equals 14 residues. CDR1 is SGHVS and CDR2 is FQNEAQ in the germline V gene. V was pared by 5 bases and J by 8 bases, with 18 bases between. The CDR3 sequence is CASSRGLVPSGYTF. The CDR3 bases are TGTGCCAGCAGCCGAGGCCTGGTACCGAGCGGCTACACCTTC. The variable domain in full, completed from reference TRBV7-8 and TRBJ1-2, reads GAGVSQSPRYKVAKRGQDVALRCDPISGHVSLFWYQQALGQGPEFLTYFQNEAQLDKSGLPSDRFFAERPEGSVSTLKIQRTQQEDSAVYLCASSRGLVPSGYTFGSGTRLTVV.

This rearrangement joins TRBV23-1 to TRBJ1-4, with D hard to call. TRBV23-1 is designated an ORF whose function remains uncertain. Trimming stripped 2 bases from V and 6 bases from J, with 7 bases between. There are 13 residues in the CDR3. CDR3 sequence (DNA): TGCGCCAGCAGTCAACTCTGGGATGAAAAACTGTTTTTT. As protein: CASSQLWDEKLFF.

CDR3 amino acids: CASSEGHRGPDLSLEAFF. The CDR3 DNA follows: TGTGCCAGCAGTGAAGGACACAGGGGGCCCGACTTGTCCCTTGAAGCTTTCTTT. V and J are TRBV6-1 and TRBJ1-1; TRBD1 aligns across 9 bases. Losses at the gene ends were 1 base for V and 7 bases for J; bases not matched to a gene: 16. The CDR3 sequence is 18 residues long. Germline assignment: CDR1 MNHNS and CDR2 SASEGT.